This T cell receptor beta chain was identified in a study of cytomegalovirus exposure and HLA in healthy donors (TCRdb year 2017). About the study as a whole: According to an earlier analysis of several hundred of the donors, 200 million or so T cells yielded 90 million to 140 million unique TCR beta sequences and approximately 280 Gb of sequence data. An early release covering roughly 580 HLA-typed donors comprised approximately 290 gigabases of sequencing data and some 79 million unique TCR sequences. The genetic ancestry cluster associated with self-reported Caucasian donors included around 76% of the 398 genotyped donors. The aim of the study was to test whether cataloging public T cell receptors could identify signatures of past pathogen exposure. Using immunosequencing, the study profiled T cell repertoires from 500 to 800 subjects and related those repertoires to cytomegalovirus serostatus. Besides the first cohort of more than 650 subjects, a separate validation cohort made up of about 120 different subjects was used. High-throughput TCR immunosequencing, statistical association of individual TCRs with disease status, and machine learning were combined to predict cytomegalovirus infection status. A later analysis re-analyzed previously published TCR beta repertoires from 650 to 800 donors and added high-resolution HLA genotyping to study TCR occurrence patterns. Rather than drawing on any new phenotypic data, the later analysis identified candidate immune exposures from TCR beta sequences and the way those sequences occurred across donors. To decide whether each TCR beta V gene segment behaved as functional or pseudogenic, an earlier analysis of some 580 of the donors relied on high-throughput TCR beta sequencing. Donor age, sex, ethnicity and CMV serostatus were compiled alongside the repertoire data. In a later genetic analysis, genome-wide SNP genotypes for about three fifths of the roughly 670 donors were used, and that subset was treated as a discovery cohort. Every repertoire in the discovery cohort had been generated on one and the same sequencing platform. Class I and class II HLA loci were covered by the typing at four-digit resolution. Typing coverage differed by locus: A, B, C, DRB1 and DQB1 were typed in roughly 629-630 donors, DQA1 in about 500, DPA1 in around 610, and DPB1 in 472. Because of strong linkage in the cohort, roughly five DR-DQ haplotypes were treated as single units for association and clustering. Across 398 genotyped donors of the cohort, an average of about 200,000 unique TCR beta nucleotide sequences per donor were sequenced, and roughly a sixth of those sequences were non-productive. What the research found in general, with its limitations: In a later analysis, 16,951 TCR beta sequences were associated with specific HLA alleles at a false discovery rate of 0.05. Correlated functional status among segregating V segments might be attributable to linkage disequilibrium, but an unknown experimental factor could not be ruled out. Assigning TCR associations to individual alleles was difficult when HLA alleles, especially DR and DQ, strongly co-occurred. In an earlier analysis of about 550 of the donors, most TCR beta V segments were observed in productive rearrangements about 90% or about 30% of the time, broadly matching IMGT annotations. The authors suggested that the approach could potentially be extended to other disease states and immunological phenotypes. The study listed 150 to 200 TCR beta chains as associated with cytomegalovirus. Most TCR sequences were seen in very few donors, while some public TCRs were found in many individuals. HLA typing was unavailable for some donors at each locus, so association tests used only the typed subset. Immune exposure information for the cohort was limited to CMV serostatus. A later analysis found that TCR association rates varied across HLA loci, with DRB1 alleles showing the most associated TCRs and HLA-C alleles the fewest. Compared with equally common non-associated chains, HLA-associated TCR beta chains in a later analysis were more clonally expanded and had lower generation probabilities. An association between a missense DCLRE1C variant and V-gene and J-gene trimming of TCR beta chains was found in a later genetic analysis and replicated in an independent cohort. In vitro tests confirmed that a few of the cytomegalovirus-associated TCR beta chains recognize cytomegalovirus antigens. A later genetic analysis reported fewer N-insertions in productive TCRs among donors in an Asian-associated ancestry cluster than the roughly 670-donor mean. Some IMGT-functional V segments, including TRBV6-2 and TRBV6-3, could not be distinguished by the 87-base-pair reads and were therefore excluded. Sequencing depth was assumed to be roughly uniform across donors in the presence/absence analyses, though that assumption may not hold. Because counts were too low, 15 to 20 rarely observed V segments, including chromosome 9 orphons, were excluded from the earlier analysis of some 590 of the donors. A further reported finding was that TCR beta sequences accurately predicted the HLA-A and HLA-B alleles for most subjects in the first cohort. The sequencing pipeline was judged likely to have produced a cluster of highly shared sequence variants as a technical artifact. Several of the top co-occurrence clusters appeared to be linked to parvovirus B19, influenza, CMV and Epstein-Barr virus, according to a later analysis. The cohort was sequenced for TCR beta chains only, and without alpha or paired-chain data the features that could be detected were limited. The classifier was reported to diagnose cytomegalovirus status with high specificity and sensitivity in both the original and validation cohorts. Most CMV-associated TCR beta chains appeared to be HLA-restricted in a later analysis, and the HLA associations seemed to be driven largely by CMV exposure.

The count of this clone is one. Its antigen specificity is not known. Base qualities are not recorded, but no much larger clone differs from it by a single base. To prepare the library, the immunoSEQ multiplex PCR assay was applied. The multiplex PCR relied on a mix of 60 forward primers for TCR Vbeta segments and 13 reverse primers for TCR Jbeta segments. A multiplex PCR assay on genomic DNA amplified the CDR3 region of rearranged TCR beta genes. The amplified TCR beta libraries were sequenced on the Illumina HiSeq System as 87-base-pair reads. For the original study's pipeline: In a later analysis, some 80 million unique TCR beta chains were counted across the roughly 700 repertoires, and approximately 11 million of these chains were shared by at least two donors. A nearest-neighbor algorithm error-corrected the raw reads and collapsed the reads into unique sequences, merging closely related sequences to remove PCR and sequencing errors. To assign V, D and J gene segments, CDR3 sequences were aligned to IMGT reference sequences. For a sequence to be retained, a match of at least six nucleotides was required to both a V gene segment and a J gene segment. Rearrangements were called productive when the CDR3 lacked stop codons and stayed in frame with V and J; all others were non-productive. Following IMGT convention, CDR3 was defined as the stretch from the second conserved V-encoded cysteine up to the conserved J-encoded phenylalanine. In an earlier analysis of roughly 610 of the donors, sequences lacking an unambiguous match to a single V gene segment were excluded. In an earlier analysis of about 590 of the donors, a V segment was called functional when productive rearrangements were above 56.7%, and segregating when the standard deviation between donors exceeded 5%. A statistical classification framework was built to diagnose cytomegalovirus status from the catalog of TCR beta chain sequences. V and J gene assignment, in a later analysis, came from comparing TCR nucleotide sequences with IMGT/GENE-DB human TR gene sequences. In a later analysis, CDR3 sequences and most-parsimonious VDJ recombination scenarios were assigned using the TCRdist pipeline. A later analysis defined each TCR beta chain by its CDR3 amino acid sequence plus V-gene family, and excluded reads lacking a unique V-gene family. A later analysis removed roughly 590 highly shared, low-generation-probability nucleotide sequences to deal with suspected cross-contamination and a sequencing artifact. A later analysis calculated a clonal expansion index for each public chain from normalized within-repertoire ranks of inferred template counts. Generation probabilities in a later analysis came from a VDJ recombination model fitted to out-of-frame rearrangements, and those results were checked against IGoR. In a later analysis, TCR-TCR, TCR-HLA and TCR-CMV co-occurrence was scored with hypergeometric tests, and a repertoire-size bias correction was applied to TCR pairs. To estimate false discovery rates, a later analysis permuted the HLA or CMV assignments 20 times. In a later analysis, co-occurring TCRs were grouped with DBSCAN, and TCRdist sequence similarity was added when clustering was performed within HLA-allele-positive subsets. For co-occurrence clustering, repertoires with fewer than 30,000 or more than 120,000 public chains were excluded, along with about five repertoires with anomalous nucleotide sharing. This immuneACCESS table, as held by TCRdb, lists in-frame sequences with V and J called but not all clones. Of the missing ones, under half trace to an unresolved V gene in checked studies; the others have no known cause. The D gene and trimming were derived from the DNA, and the V and J assignments and clone size from that table. In all, the sample holds around 130,000 clones, and 75% of those were seen once. The ten largest make up less than 3.5% of the sample.

The cohort was made up of hundreds of healthy bone marrow donors. At the time of sampling, all cohort members were nominally healthy, though unrecorded immune exposures were likely present. The donor tested CMV seropositive and was one of the 289 seropositive cohort members. Every donor gave a peripheral blood sample, and the peripheral blood mononuclear cells from that sample were used for TCR beta sequencing. The Qiagen DNeasy Blood Extraction Kit was used to extract genomic DNA from the blood cell samples. From the cysteine up to the phenylalanine, the CDR3 has a length of 15 residues. The entry retains the CDR3 DNA only, 45 bases that are in frame from base 1. The CDR1 and CDR2 encoded by the germline V gene are SGHAT and FQNNGV. V lost 5 bases and J lost 6 bases, and the count of bases not matched to a germline gene is 10.

The rearrangement joined TRBV11-2 to TRBJ1-1; 9 bases in the junction line up with TRBD1. The sequenced sample was PBMCs. This receptor was obtained from a woman aged 40 to 50 in good health and CMV-seropositive. The nucleotides read TGTGCCAGCAGCACTAGAAACAGGGGGCGGTCTGAAGCTTTCTTT. Its product reads: CASSTRNRGRSEAFF.